Shown below are 23 T cell receptor beta chains from a single sample sequenced in a study of beta chain features in type 1 diabetes (dated by TCRdb to the late 2010s). Receptors were amplified or captured by the immunoSEQ multiplex PCR assay. The entire isolated RNA was reverse transcribed using the High Capacity cDNA Reverse Transcription Kit, and thus expressed TCRB transcripts were sequenced. TCRdb took over this immuneACCESS table, retaining in-frame rearrangements with V and J assigned. Such tables are incomplete; in checked studies, under half of the missing clones stem from an unresolved V gene, and the remainder is unexplained. This sample comprises a few hundred thousand clones, around a tenth of them detected only once. The ten largest clones represent about 0.63% of the sample. Results the study describes overall, beyond this receptor: Type 1 diabetes patients showed a moderate but significant shortening of TCRB CDR3 length in all four CD4+ subsets.

Antigens for these TCRs are unknown. The source material was central memory CD4+ T cells from blood. The receptors shown here come from a man aged 25 to 40 with type 1 diabetes.

The table lists this clone with a few counts. The V gene is TRBV7-3, the J gene TRBJ2-3; D unresolved. Germline V gene sequence: CDR1 SGHTA, CDR2 FQGTGA. V lost 5 bases and J 6 bases, leaving 12 bases between the germline ends. The CDR3 loop spans 13 amino acids. The CDR3 is CASSPQSADTQYF. The CDR3, as DNA: TGTGCCAGCAGCCCCCAATCCGCGGATACGCAGTATTTT.

V usage is TRBV6-5 and J usage is TRBJ2-3; D assignment may be TRBD1 or TRBD2 (5 bases each). This CDR3 spans 15 amino acids. Trimming shortened V by 2 bases and J by 0 bases, and 9 bases separated the two germline ends. In germline, CDR1 is MNHEY, CDR2 SVGAGI. The CDR3 here is CASSYEWGSTDTQYF. CDR3 coding DNA: TGTGCCAGCAGTTACGAGTGGGGGAGCACAGATACGCAGTATTTT.

In its sample, this clone was seen a few times. The chain uses TRBV6-5 and TRBJ2-2; 7 nucleotides line up with TRBD1. The CDR3 consists of 14 residues. Unmatched junction bases numbered 5, after V lost 6 bases and J lost 4 bases. CDR1 MNHEY and CDR2 SVGAGI come from the germline V gene. This CDR3 is CASSSWDSTGELFF. The CDR3 DNA reads TGTGCCAGCAGCTCCTGGGACAGCACCGGGGAGCTGTTTTTT.

In this sample, this clone turned up a few times. J is TRBJ2-1 and V is TRBV4-2; TRBD2 matches 7 bases. The J segment lost 0 bases and the V segment lost 4 bases, leaving 6 bases of the junction unmatched. CDR3 length equals 16 residues. The germline V gene has CDR1 LGHNA and CDR2 YNFKEQ. CDR3 DNA: TGTGCCAGCAGCCCCAGAGGGACTACCTCCTACAATGAGCAGTTCTTC. This translates into CASSPRGTTSYNEQFF.

CDR3: CASRLPGADTQYF. The CDR3, as DNA: TGTGCCTCCCGTTTACCAGGGGCAGATACGCAGTATTTT. The V call is TRBV6-5, the J call TRBJ2-3; tentative D call: TRBD1 (6 bases). From germline, CDR1 is MNHEY and CDR2 SVGAGI. The CDR3 consists of 13 residues. Trimming took off 11 bases at V and 4 bases at J, with 16 bases between the two ends.

This clone was observed a handful of times. V is TRBV5-4 and J is TRBJ2-1; D possibly corresponds to TRBD1 (5 bases). The CDR3 has 15 residues. Germline CDR1 is SGHNT and CDR2 is YYREEE (reference sequence). Trimming pared 4 bases from V and 3 bases from J, leaving 14 bases between. CDR3 coding DNA: TGTGCCAGCAGCCAGGAAAAGACAGACTACAATGAGCAGTTCTTC. Protein sequence: CASSQEKTDYNEQFF.

The chain has TRBV5-1 and TRBJ2-3, with D uncertain. Germline CDR1 SGHRS, CDR2 YFSETQ. CDR3 length equals 14 residues. Deletions cut 2 bases from V and 4 bases from J, with 11 bases between. CDR3 protein: CASSFGLVADTQYF. CDR3 DNA: TGCGCCAGCAGCTTTGGGCTAGTTGCAGATACGCAGTATTTT. Supplemented by reference TRBV5-1 and TRBJ2-3, the full variable domain reads KAGVTQTPRYLIKTRGQQVTLSCSPISGHRSVSWYQQTPGQGLQFLFEYFSETQRNKGNFPGRFSGRQFSNSRSEMNVSTLELGDSALYLCASSFGLVADTQYFGPGTRLTVL.

This clone was recorded a few times. This sequence joins TRBV27 and TRBJ1-3; a possible D gene is TRBD1 (5 bases). The V end lost 2 bases, the J end lost 2 bases, and 10 bases lay between the germline ends. The CDR3 has 15 amino acids. CDR1 is MNHEY and CDR2 is SMNVEV in the germline V gene (reference sequence). CDR3 nucleotides: TGTGCCAGCAGTTTAGGCAGGGAACCTGGAAACACCATATATTTT. This translates into CASSLGREPGNTIYF.

This clone was recorded a few times. The gene calls are TRBV5-1 and TRBJ2-3, with TRBD2 matching 7 bases. The germline V gene encodes CDR1 SGHRS and CDR2 YFSETQ. Trimming at V came to 3 bases and at J to 4 bases, leaving 11 bases not matched to a gene. The CDR3 spans 16 residues. The CDR3 protein is CASSWGLAGESDTQYF. The DNA for the CDR3 is TGCGCCAGCAGCTGGGGACTGGCGGGAGAATCAGATACGCAGTATTTT. The whole variable domain, remainder taken from reference TRBV5-1 and TRBJ2-3, is KAGVTQTPRYLIKTRGQQVTLSCSPISGHRSVSWYQQTPGQGLQFLFEYFSETQRNKGNFPGRFSGRQFSNSRSEMNVSTLELGDSALYLCASSWGLAGESDTQYFGPGTRLTVL.

This clone appeared a few times. This CDR3 is also generated by other DNA sequences in the sample. This chain uses TRBV25-1 with TRBJ2-5, with D possibly being TRBD2 (6 bases). The CDR3 runs to 14 residues. Germline CDR1 MGHDK, CDR2 SYGVNS. V lost 7 bases and J lost 5, with 17 bases in between. DNA of the CDR3: TGTGCCAGCAACAAGGAGGCGGGGCGGGAGACCCAGTACTTC. Protein: CASNKEAGRETQYF.

This clone was detected a few times. This rearrangement joins TRBV7-3 to TRBJ2-7; possibly TRBD2 for D (5 bases). This CDR3 region has 16 residues. CDR1 is SGHTA, CDR2 FQGTGA, per germline. The V end was cut by 1 base, the J end by 5 bases, with 18 bases between. CDR3 residues: CASSLMSGGGYNEQYF. The CDR3 DNA sequence: TGTGCCAGCAGCTTAATGAGTGGCGGAGGCTACAACGAGCAGTACTTC. The full variable domain, with the rest looked up from reference TRBV7-3 and TRBJ2-7, is GAGVSQTPSNKVTEKGKYVELRCDPISGHTALYWYRQSLGQGPEFLIYFQGTGAADDSGLPNDRFFAVRPEGSVSTLKIQRTERGDSAVYLCASSLMSGGGYNEQYFGPGTRLTVT.

This chain uses TRBV6-1 with TRBJ1-1; D is ambiguous. The V and J ends lost 11 bases and 4 bases respectively, with 11 bases between them. The V gene's germline CDR1 is MNHNS and CDR2 SASEGT. CDR3 length equals 11 residues. This chain's CDR3 is CAGWSGTEAFF. The CDR3 region has the DNA TGTGCCGGATGGTCGGGCACTGAAGCTTTCTTT.

This clone appeared a few times. The gene calls are TRBV29-1 and TRBJ2-1, with a possible D match to TRBD2 (5 bases). Germline CDR1 SQVTM, CDR2 ANQGSEA. Trimming took 4 bases from V and 0 from J, leaving 10 bases between them. The CDR3 has 14 residues. This CDR3 is CSVAYTSSYNEQFF. The CDR3 nucleotides read TGCAGCGTTGCGTACACTAGCTCCTACAATGAGCAGTTCTTC.

The chain has TRBV11-2 and TRBJ2-1, with D perhaps TRBD2 (6 bases). The germline V gene has CDR1 SGHAT and CDR2 FQNNGV. The length of the CDR3 is 14 residues. The ends were cut back, 5 bases at V and 6 bases at J, with 14 bases in the middle. The CDR3 sequence: CASSLGLVTNEQFF. For the CDR3, the DNA is TGTGCCAGCAGCCTGGGACTGGTGACCAATGAGCAGTTCTTC.

This clone was seen ten or more times. The genes are TRBV6-6 and TRBJ2-3, with a weak D call TRBD1 (5 bases). CDR1 and CDR2 from the germline V gene are MNHNY and SVGAGI (reference sequence). V lost 8 bases, J lost 0 bases, and 12 bases lay in between. The CDR3 spans 14 residues. CDR3 bases: TGTGCCAGCCAGTCCGCAGGGAGCACAGATACGCAGTATTTT. Protein sequence: CASQSAGSTDTQYF.

This clone appeared a few times. CDR3 DNA: TGCGCCAGCAGCTTGGACACCGCCTCCTACGAGCAGTACTTC. Translating it yields CASSLDTASYEQYF. The chain employs TRBV5-1 and TRBJ2-7; D is uncertain. V shed 0 bases and J shed 0 bases, with 7 bases lying between them. Germline-derived CDR1 and CDR2 are SGHRS and YFSETQ. The CDR3 sequence is 14 residues long.

The table lists this clone with many counts. This chain links TRBV15 with TRBJ2-7, with D possibly TRBD1 on 5 matching bases. V lost 1 base to trimming and J lost 4 bases, with 14 bases between them. In germline, CDR1 is LNHNV, CDR2 YYDKDF (reference sequence). The CDR3 is made up of 15 amino acids. The CDR3, as DNA: TGTGCCACCAGCAGAGTAGCAGGGATTGTGTACGAGCAGTACTTC. Encoded protein: CATSRVAGIVYEQYF.

This chain joins TRBV6-4 and TRBJ1-2; 7 bases are a match to TRBD1. The V and J ends lost 4 bases and 6 bases, in that order; junction bases with no gene match: 11. This CDR3 contains 15 residues. Per germline, CDR1 MRHNA and CDR2 SNTAGT. CDR3 loop: CASSATTGLRDGYTF. In DNA form, the CDR3 reads TGTGCCAGCAGTGCCACGACAGGGCTTCGGGATGGCTACACCTTC.

The V gene is TRBV5-4, the J gene TRBJ2-7; tentatively, D is TRBD1 (5 bases). Deletions cut 0 bases from V and 6 bases from J, with 19 bases between. The CDR3 consists of 16 residues. In germline, CDR1 is SGHNT, CDR2 YYREEE (reference sequence). The CDR3 region is CASSLAGSAGSLEQYF. The DNA of the CDR3 is TGTGCCAGCAGCTTGGCAGGTTCGGCAGGGTCCCTCGAGCAGTACTTC.

This clone was counted between two and nine times. The chain couples TRBV7-2 to TRBJ1-4; D uncertain. The CDR3 is 15 residues long. The germline V gene has CDR1 SGHTA and CDR2 FQGNSA. V dropped 5 bases and J dropped 6 bases, with 16 bases sitting between them. CDR3 coding DNA: TGTGCCAGCAGCCCCCGCCTCGGGAGGGATGAAAAACTGTTTTTT. Encoded protein: CASSPRLGRDEKLFF. The variable domain in full, with the rest retrieved from reference TRBV7-2 and TRBJ1-4, is GAGVSQSPSNKVTEKGKDVELRCDPISGHTALYWYRQSLGQGLEFLIYFQGNSAPDKSGLPSDRFSAERTGGSVSTLTIQRTQQEDSAVYLCASSPRLGRDEKLFFGSGTQLSVL.

This clone has only a few counts. The gene calls are TRBV2 and TRBJ2-1; 8 bases fit TRBD2. CDR1 SNHLY and CDR2 FYNNEI come from the germline V gene. The CDR3 is made up of 14 amino acids. The V and J ends lost 0 bases and 12 bases, in that order; junction bases with no gene match: 7. CDR3 protein: CASSEANLAGAQFF. CDR3 coding DNA: TGTGCCAGCAGTGAAGCGAACCTAGCGGGTGCGCAGTTCTTC.

This clone occurred a few times. This chain connects TRBV19 to TRBJ1-1; 8 bases are a match to TRBD1. The CDR3 is 15 residues long. Germline trimming cut 5 bases from V and 4 bases from J; bases unmatched to any gene: 9. CDR1 is LNHDA, CDR2 SQIVND, per germline (reference sequence). The CDR3 region is CASSQGQGGVTEAFF. In DNA form, the CDR3 reads TGTGCCAGTAGTCAAGGACAGGGCGGCGTCACTGAAGCTTTCTTT.

The chain recombines TRBV27 with TRBJ2-7; possible D gene TRBD2, 7 bases. From germline, CDR1 is MNHEY and CDR2 SMNVEV (reference sequence). V shed 5 bases and J shed 3 bases, with 17 bases lying between them. This CDR3 spans 15 amino acids. The CDR3 nucleotides read TGTGCCAGCAGTCCCCAGGGGACTACCTTCTACGAGCAGTACTTC. Its protein product is CASSPQGTTFYEQYF.